This T cell receptor beta chain emerged from a study of T-cell memory formation after mild COVID-19. At the level of the study: TCR clusters were mostly confined to one donor each. General study points: Among clones contracting day 15 to 85, CD4/CD8 was balanced, whereas later expanders leaned CD4+. There was no confirmation that second-wave clones peaking on day 37 were SARS-CoV-2 specific. CD4+ contracting clones lay mainly in CM and EM, CD8+ ones in EMRA.

This CDR3 region has 15 residues. Trimming took 2 bases from V and 0 from J, leaving 11 bases between them. The germline CDR1 and CDR2 sequences are MGHRA and YSYEKL. Comment on this clonotype: What it recognizes is unknown.

Each CDR3 protein is one row after TCRdb ran MiXCR on the 5' RACE reads. The sample contains just under 350,000 distinct CDR3 sequences, 10% to 15% of which appear only once. The receptor was isolated from a man aged 18 to 30 who had mild COVID-19 (a few samples of this study predate the infection). Cell type and time point are not known. The specimen was PBMCs or a T cell subset sorted from them (not recorded which). The gene calls are TRBV4-1 and TRBJ2-7; D perhaps matches TRBD1 (5 bases). For the CDR3, the DNA is TGCGCCAGCAGCCAAAGTGGGGCTAGCTCCTACGAGCAGTACTTC. Translating gives CASSQSGASSYEQYF.